A selection of T cell receptor beta chains follows, all from one sample in a study of OX40 agonist ivuxolimab in advanced cancers. Clones were read by immunoSEQ multiplex PCR, and TCRdb kept only the in-frame ones, dropping some. The table has fewer than 20,000 clones, around 82% seen once. Here the sequenced sample was CD4+ or CD8+ T cells sorted from blood, taken in a trial of the OX40 agonist ivuxolimab. All receptors derive from an adult with an advanced solid tumor such as melanoma, head and neck, liver or kidney cancer. CDR3s leave out the opening cysteine and the closing phenylalanine or tryptophan. Part of the rows lack a size; the others show once, few, many or a class for expanded clones.

v_call clone_size cdr3_length cdr3_aa
TRBV7-2 medium-sized 11 ASIGKGLGELF
TRBV30 . 11 AWSMGVGQPQH
TRBV7-3 . 12 ASSRGPTGNEQY
TRBV5-4 . 11 ASSLGGGETQY
TRBV18 . 13 ASSPPQGTADTQY
TRBV7-9 . 13 ASKGWGQGASGYT
TRBV7-2 . 12 ASSVQGVSTEAF
TRBV28 . 9 ASSARWGYT
TRBV5-6 . 13 ASSLAAVLNQPQH
TRBV28 . 13 ASSLDYRGPSPLH
TRBV6-1 . 11 ASAILGNYGYT
TRBV6-5 . 13 ASSYSISKTDTQY
TRBV7-2 . 15 ASSLAVGLVLLETQY
TRBV6-5 . 13 ASRITGTEGNTIY
TRBV28 . 12 ASSEVGRRETQY
TRBV5-4 . 12 ASSLGTGKQPQH